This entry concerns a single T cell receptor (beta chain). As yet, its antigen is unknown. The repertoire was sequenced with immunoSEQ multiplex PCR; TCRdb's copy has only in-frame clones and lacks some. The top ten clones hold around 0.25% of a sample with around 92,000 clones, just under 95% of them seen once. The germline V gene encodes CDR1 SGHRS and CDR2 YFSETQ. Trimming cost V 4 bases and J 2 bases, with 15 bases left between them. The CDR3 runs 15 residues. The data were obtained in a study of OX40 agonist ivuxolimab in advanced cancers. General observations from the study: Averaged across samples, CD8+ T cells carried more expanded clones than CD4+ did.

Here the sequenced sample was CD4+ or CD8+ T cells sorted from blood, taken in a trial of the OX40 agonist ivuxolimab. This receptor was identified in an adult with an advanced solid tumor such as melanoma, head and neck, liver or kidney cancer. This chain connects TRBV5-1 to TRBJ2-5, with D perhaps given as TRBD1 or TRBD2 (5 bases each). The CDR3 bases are TGCGCCAGCAGCCCCACCGGGACCCGTCAAGAGACCCAGTACTTC. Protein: CASSPTGTRQETQYF.